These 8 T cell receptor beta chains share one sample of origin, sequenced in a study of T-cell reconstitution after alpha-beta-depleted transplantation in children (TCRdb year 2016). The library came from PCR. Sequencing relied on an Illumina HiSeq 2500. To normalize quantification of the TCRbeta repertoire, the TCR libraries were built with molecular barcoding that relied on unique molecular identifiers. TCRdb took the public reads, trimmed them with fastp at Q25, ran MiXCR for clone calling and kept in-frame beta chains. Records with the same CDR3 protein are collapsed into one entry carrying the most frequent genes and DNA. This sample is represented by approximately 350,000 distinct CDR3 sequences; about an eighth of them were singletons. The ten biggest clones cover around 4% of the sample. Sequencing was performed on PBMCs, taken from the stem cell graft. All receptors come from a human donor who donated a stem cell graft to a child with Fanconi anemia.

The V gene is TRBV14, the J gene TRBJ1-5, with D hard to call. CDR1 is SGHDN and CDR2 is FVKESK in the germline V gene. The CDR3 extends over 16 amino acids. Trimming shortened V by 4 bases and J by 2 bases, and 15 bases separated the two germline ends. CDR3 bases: TGTGCCAGCAGCCGGCAGACGGGCCGGGGCAATCAGCCCCAGCATTTT. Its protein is CASSRQTGRGNQPQHF.

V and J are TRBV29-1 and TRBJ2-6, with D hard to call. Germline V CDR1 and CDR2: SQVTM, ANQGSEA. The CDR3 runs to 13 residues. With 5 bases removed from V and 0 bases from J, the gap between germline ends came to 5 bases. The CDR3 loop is CSVQVSGANVLTF. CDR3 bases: TGCAGCGTTCAGGTCTCTGGGGCCAACGTCCTGACTTTC.

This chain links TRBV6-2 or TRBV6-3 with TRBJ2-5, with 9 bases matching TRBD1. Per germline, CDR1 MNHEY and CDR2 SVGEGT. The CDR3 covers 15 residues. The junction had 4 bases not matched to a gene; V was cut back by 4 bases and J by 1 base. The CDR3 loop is CASSSGQGIQETQYF. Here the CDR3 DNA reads TGTGCCAGCAGTTCCGGACAGGGGATCCAAGAGACCCAGTACTTC.

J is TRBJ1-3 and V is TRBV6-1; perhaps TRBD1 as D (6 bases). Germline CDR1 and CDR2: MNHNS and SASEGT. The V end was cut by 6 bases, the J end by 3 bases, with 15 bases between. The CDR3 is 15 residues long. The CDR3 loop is CASRLEQGYGNTIYF. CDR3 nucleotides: TGTGCCAGCAGGTTGGAACAGGGATATGGAAACACCATATATTTT.

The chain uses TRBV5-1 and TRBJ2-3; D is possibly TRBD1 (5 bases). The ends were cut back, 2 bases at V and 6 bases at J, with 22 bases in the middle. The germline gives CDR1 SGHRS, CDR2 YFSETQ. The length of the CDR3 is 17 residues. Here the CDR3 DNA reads TGCGCCAGCAGCTTTTACCGACAGAGGAGCCGTAGGGATACGCAGTATTTT. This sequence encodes CASSFYRQRSRRDTQYF.

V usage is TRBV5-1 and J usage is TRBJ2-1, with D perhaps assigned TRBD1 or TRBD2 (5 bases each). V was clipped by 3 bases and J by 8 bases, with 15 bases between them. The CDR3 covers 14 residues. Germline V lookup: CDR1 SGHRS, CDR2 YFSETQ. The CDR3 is CASSWGPGNDEQFF. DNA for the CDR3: TGCGCCAGCAGCTGGGGACCGGGGAACGATGAGCAGTTCTTC.

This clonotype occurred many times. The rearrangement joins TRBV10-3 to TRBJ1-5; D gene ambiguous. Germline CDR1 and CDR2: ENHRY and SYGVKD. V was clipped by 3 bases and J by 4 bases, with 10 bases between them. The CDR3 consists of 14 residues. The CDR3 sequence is CAISDLDWNQPQHF. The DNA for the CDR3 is TGTGCCATCAGTGACCTGGACTGGAATCAGCCCCAGCATTTT.

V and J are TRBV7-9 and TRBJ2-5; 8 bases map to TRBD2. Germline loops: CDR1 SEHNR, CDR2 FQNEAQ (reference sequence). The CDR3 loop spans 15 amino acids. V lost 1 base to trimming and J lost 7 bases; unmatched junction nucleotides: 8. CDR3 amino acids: CASSLVAGGLGTQYF. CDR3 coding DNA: TGTGCCAGCAGCTTAGTGGCGGGGGGTCTGGGGACCCAGTACTTC.